This TCR beta chain was obtained from a study of Ad26.COV2.S vaccination and SARS-CoV-2 variants. Across the study: Dosing was one shot or two shots 56 days apart. Study results and limitations: Once vaccination had occurred, spike-specific CD8+ and CD4+ T cell responses reportedly showed substantial breadth.

TCRdb keeps only in-frame clones here, not all; method: immunoSEQ multiplex PCR. Of hundreds of thousands of clones detected, over 75% appear once; the ten largest clones hold about 3.1%. This CDR3 region has 14 residues. In germline, CDR1 is SGHDT, CDR2 YYEEEE. The ends were cut back, 4 bases at V and 1 base at J, with 11 bases in the middle. Regarding this clone: Its antigen is still unknown.

Documented treatment: some 20 received Ad26.COV2.S at low or high dose, single or two shots; 5 received placebo; per-sample allocation not given. The samples were gathered on day 63 after the first injection of vaccine or placebo. SARS-CoV-2 spike from the Wuhan strain was encoded by the vaccine, an Ad26 vector. The sequence came from a person between 18 and 65 years old who received the Ad26.COV2.S COVID-19 vaccine or a placebo. V is TRBV5-6 and J is TRBJ1-1; possible D gene TRBD1, 5 bases. The material sequenced was peripheral blood, taken in a trial of Ad26.COV2.S vaccine versus placebo. CDR3: CASSHTTGNTEAFF. The CDR3 DNA reads TGTGCCAGCAGCCACACAACAGGGAACACTGAAGCTTTCTTT.